The 22 T cell receptor beta chains below come from one sample, sequenced in a study of cytomegalovirus exposure and HLA in healthy donors. PCR primers comprised 60 Vbeta and 13 Jbeta primers. Libraries were prepared by immunoSEQ multiplex PCR; TCRdb keeps only in-frame clonotypes and omits some of them. The sample has 150,000 to 200,000 clones; 75% to 85% are singletons. The sample taken for sequencing was PBMCs. The receptors here all came from a woman under 30 in good health and CMV-seropositive.

The genes are TRBV4-2 and TRBJ1-3; 9 bases map to TRBD1. The V gene end was trimmed by 3 bases and the J gene end by 7 bases; junction bases not matched to a gene: 4. CDR1 and CDR2 (germline): LGHNA, YNFKEQ. This CDR3 has 14 amino acids. DNA of the CDR3: TGTGCCAGCAGCCATGGGACAGGGCTGAACACCATATATTTT. It translates to CASSHGTGLNTIYF.

The rearrangement links TRBV27 to TRBJ1-2; D not resolved. V lost 0 bases, J lost 6 bases, and 5 bases lay in between. The germline V gene encodes CDR1 MNHEY and CDR2 SMNVEV (reference sequence). The CDR3 has 12 amino acids. This CDR3 is CASSLSGDGYTF. The CDR3 coding sequence is TGTGCCAGCAGTTTATCGGGAGATGGCTACACCTTC.

CDR3: CASSLSSGARSYNEQFF. The CDR3 DNA is TGTGCCAGCAGCTTATCTAGCGGGGCACGCTCCTACAATGAGCAGTTCTTC. The chain couples TRBV7-6 to TRBJ2-1; 9 bases align to TRBD2. V gave up 2 bases and J gave up 0 bases; unmatched junction bases: 5. The CDR3 runs to 17 residues. The germline gives CDR1 SGHVS, CDR2 FNYEAQ.

The chain couples TRBV5-5 to TRBJ2-7, with 8 positions matching TRBD1. Looked up from germline, CDR1 is SGHKS and CDR2 is YYEKEE (reference sequence). Germline trimming cut 4 bases from V and 5 bases from J; bases unmatched to any gene: 14. This CDR3 contains 16 residues. The CDR3 DNA sequence: TGTGCCAGCAGCCTACCATGGACAGGGCGTCTGGACGAGCAGTACTTC. As protein: CASSLPWTGRLDEQYF.

The rearrangement uses TRBV10-3 and TRBJ2-2; 8 nucleotides line up with TRBD2. Germline trimming cut 6 bases from V and 4 bases from J; bases unmatched to any gene: 7. The CDR3 spans 15 residues. Germline V gene lookup returns CDR1 ENHRY and CDR2 SYGVKD. DNA for the CDR3: TGTGCCATCAGGCCGGGACTAGGTACCACCGGGGAGCTGTTTTTT. Amino acid sequence: CAIRPGLGTTGELFF.

The CDR3 DNA follows: TGTGCCAGCATGTGGCGGGAACAAGTCTATGGCTACACCTTC. Amino acids: CASMWREQVYGYTF. The genes are TRBV6-4 and TRBJ1-2; unclear D gene. This CDR3 spans 14 amino acids. Germline loops: CDR1 MRHNA, CDR2 SNTAGT. The germline V and J ends were trimmed by 7 bases and 4 bases, with 16 bases remaining between them.

The rearrangement links TRBV11-2 to TRBJ1-6; D is undetermined. CDR1 and CDR2 (germline): SGHAT, FQNNGV. V shed 3 bases and J shed 7 bases, with 13 bases lying between them. The CDR3 loop spans 15 amino acids. CDR3 DNA: TGTGCCAGCAGCTTCTCGGGGAGAGAGAATTCACCCCTCCACTTT. Translation: CASSFSGRENSPLHF.

The rearrangement uses TRBV7-3 and TRBJ2-1; tentatively, D is TRBD1 (6 bases). Deletions cut 2 bases from V and 3 bases from J, with 11 bases between. CDR3 length: 15 amino acids. The germline CDR1 and CDR2 sequences are SGHTA and FQGTGA. CDR3 DNA sequence: TGTGCCAGCAGCTTATCCGGACAGAGCTACAATGAGCAGTTCTTC. Protein sequence: CASSLSGQSYNEQFF.

This clone was observed a single time. The chain carries TRBV7-9 and TRBJ2-2; 8 bases are shared with TRBD1. Germline lookup yields CDR1 SEHNR and CDR2 FQNEAQ (reference sequence). V lost 5 bases and J lost 6; bases outside the gene matches: 5. This CDR3 contains 14 residues. CDR3 residues: CASSLDRVAGELFF. The CDR3 DNA reads TGTGCCAGCAGCCTGGACAGGGTAGCCGGGGAGCTGTTTTTT.

The chain is built from TRBV30 and TRBJ1-1; D is possibly TRBD1 (6 bases). V was clipped by 3 bases and J by 2 bases, with 10 bases between them. Germline V gives CDR1 GTSNPN, CDR2 SVGIG (reference sequence). This CDR3 contains 13 residues. In DNA, the CDR3 is TGTGCCTGGAGGGGGACATTCAACACTGAAGCTTTCTTT. It translates to CAWRGTFNTEAFF.

This clone appeared a single time. The gene calls are TRBV6-1 and TRBJ2-3; possibly TRBD1 for D (6 bases). V dropped 6 bases and J dropped 0 bases, with 10 bases sitting between them. This CDR3 comprises 14 residues. Germline V gene sequence: CDR1 MNHNS, CDR2 SASEGT. The CDR3 reads CASRRGSSTDTQYF. CDR3 coding DNA: TGTGCCAGCAGGAGGGGGTCAAGCACAGATACGCAGTATTTT.

This rearrangement joins TRBV28 to TRBJ1-2, with D possibly being TRBD1 (6 bases). The CDR3 has 12 residues. Germline lookup yields CDR1 MDHEN and CDR2 SYDVKM. V lost 8 bases and J 4 bases, leaving 11 bases between the germline ends. In DNA form, the CDR3 reads TGTGCCAGCCATGGGACAACCTATGGCTACACCTTC. Its protein is CASHGTTYGYTF.

The chain recombines TRBV6-5 with TRBJ2-2; 8 bases agree with TRBD2. Germline CDR1 MNHEY, CDR2 SVGAGI. Trimming cost V 7 bases and J 6 bases; bases outside gene matches: 7. The CDR3 is 14 amino acids. CDR3 coding DNA: TGTGCCAGCAACCGGGGGGGCCGGGCCGGGGAGCTGTTTTTT. It codes for CASNRGGRAGELFF.

The chain is built from TRBV7-9 and TRBJ2-7; 9 bases match TRBD2. The junction had 10 bases not matched to a gene; V was cut back by 5 bases and J by 5 bases. The CDR3 loop spans 15 amino acids. Germline CDR1 is SEHNR and CDR2 is FQNEAQ (reference sequence). As DNA, the CDR3 is TGTGCCAGCAGCCCCCTAGCGGGGAACGTCAACGAGCAGTACTTC. It translates to CASSPLAGNVNEQYF.

V and J are TRBV27 and TRBJ2-1, with TRBD2 identical over 8 bases. Germline CDR1 is MNHEY and CDR2 is SMNVEV (reference sequence). This CDR3 is 15 amino acids long. The V gene end was trimmed by 4 bases and the J gene end by 5 bases; junction bases not matched to a gene: 7. The CDR3: CASSSYGGAHNEQFF. The DNA for the CDR3 is TGTGCCAGCAGTTCCTACGGGGGGGCCCACAATGAGCAGTTCTTC.

The genes are TRBV2 and TRBJ1-5; 8 nucleotides align to TRBD1. With V trimmed by 6 bases and J by 6 bases, 10 bases remained unmatched. The CDR3 is 15 amino acids. CDR1 SNHLY and CDR2 FYNNEI come from the germline V gene. The CDR3: CASRTGTGRTQPQHF. CDR3 DNA sequence: TGTGCCAGCAGGACCGGGACAGGCCGGACTCAGCCCCAGCATTTT.

V usage is TRBV7-2 and J usage is TRBJ1-2; D gene uncertain. This CDR3 is built from 13 residues. Deletions cut 2 bases from V and 4 bases from J, with 8 bases between. The germline gives CDR1 SGHTA, CDR2 FQGNSA. CDR3 protein: CASSLPASYGYTF. The CDR3, as DNA: TGTGCCAGCAGCTTACCAGCGAGCTATGGCTACACCTTC.

A note on this clone: Other DNA sequences in the same sample also yield this CDR3. J is TRBJ1-2 and V is TRBV11-3, with D uncertain. The length of the CDR3 is 13 residues. With 5 bases removed from V and 5 bases from J, the gap between germline ends came to 12 bases. Germline V gene lookup returns CDR1 SGHNT and CDR2 YENEEA. The CDR3 region is CASSPDRGYGYTF. CDR3 DNA: TGTGCCAGCAGCCCGGACCGAGGGTATGGCTACACCTTC.

The V call is TRBV6-1, the J call TRBJ1-2, with D uncertain. V gave up 0 bases and J gave up 6 bases, with 14 bases separating them. CDR3 length: 15 residues. The V gene's germline CDR1 is MNHNS and CDR2 SASEGT. DNA for the CDR3: TGTGCCAGCAGTGAAGCCGGAGTCGGGTCGCATGGCTACACCTTC. Its protein product is CASSEAGVGSHGYTF.

The CDR3: CASSLSGDWTEAFF. The DNA for the CDR3 is TGTGCCAGCAGCTTATCAGGGGATTGGACTGAAGCTTTCTTT. The chain uses TRBV2 and TRBJ1-1, with D maybe TRBD1 (6 bases). This CDR3 has 14 amino acids. The V gene lost 6 bases and the J gene lost 5 bases, with 16 bases spanning the gap. CDR1 and CDR2 from the germline V gene are SNHLY and FYNNEI.

This chain uses TRBV19 with TRBJ2-3; D may be TRBD1 (6 bases). The germline V and J ends were trimmed by 7 bases and 2 bases, with 10 bases remaining between them. Germline CDR1 reads LNHDA; CDR2 reads SQIVND (reference sequence). This CDR3 region has 13 residues. CDR3 sequence: CASNAGVTDTQYF. CDR3 coding DNA: TGTGCCAGTAACGCAGGGGTCACAGATACGCAGTATTTT.

The chain joins TRBV27 to TRBJ1-2; 7 bases line up with TRBD1. The germline V gene encodes CDR1 MNHEY and CDR2 SMNVEV (reference sequence). V lost 2 bases and J lost 4; bases outside the gene matches: 7. The CDR3 length is 15 residues. This CDR3 reads CASSLIGTVLYGYTF. The CDR3 nucleotides are TGTGCCAGCAGTTTAATCGGGACAGTCCTCTATGGCTACACCTTC.